The present T cell receptor beta chain was sequenced within a study of blood T cells in healthy people across ages. Germline V gene lookup returns CDR1 MNHNS and CDR2 SASEGT. V was clipped by 3 bases and J by 4 bases; unmatched bases: 6. This CDR3 contains 14 residues. PCR was performed a second time for 7 to 11 cycles using a sample-barcoded 5' primer and a J-beta primer mix. From the 5' RACE reads, TCRdb called clonotypes with MiXCR, one entry per CDR3 protein. The sample records around 780,000 distinct CDR3 sequences, around 50% being singletons. This rearrangement joins TRBV6-1 to TRBJ2-7; 7 nucleotides match TRBD1. Source material: blood. The origin of this receptor is a man aged 35 to 55 in good health. For the CDR3, the DNA is TGTGCCAGCAGTGATAGGCAGGGGGTGTACGAGCAGTACTTC. Protein: CASSDRQGVYEQYF.